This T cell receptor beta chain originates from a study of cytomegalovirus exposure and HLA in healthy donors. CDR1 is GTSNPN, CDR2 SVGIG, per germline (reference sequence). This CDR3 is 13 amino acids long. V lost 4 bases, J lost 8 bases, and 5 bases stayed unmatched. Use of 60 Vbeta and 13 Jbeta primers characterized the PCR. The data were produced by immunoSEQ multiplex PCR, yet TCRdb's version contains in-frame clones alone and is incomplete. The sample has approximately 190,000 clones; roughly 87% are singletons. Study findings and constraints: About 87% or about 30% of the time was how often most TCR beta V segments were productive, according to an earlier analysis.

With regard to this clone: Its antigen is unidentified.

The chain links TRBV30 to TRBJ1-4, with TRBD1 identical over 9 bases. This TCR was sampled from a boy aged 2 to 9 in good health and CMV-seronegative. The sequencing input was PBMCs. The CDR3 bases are TGTGCCTGGACCGGGACAGGGAGCGAAAAACTGTTTTTT. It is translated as CAWTGTGSEKLFF.